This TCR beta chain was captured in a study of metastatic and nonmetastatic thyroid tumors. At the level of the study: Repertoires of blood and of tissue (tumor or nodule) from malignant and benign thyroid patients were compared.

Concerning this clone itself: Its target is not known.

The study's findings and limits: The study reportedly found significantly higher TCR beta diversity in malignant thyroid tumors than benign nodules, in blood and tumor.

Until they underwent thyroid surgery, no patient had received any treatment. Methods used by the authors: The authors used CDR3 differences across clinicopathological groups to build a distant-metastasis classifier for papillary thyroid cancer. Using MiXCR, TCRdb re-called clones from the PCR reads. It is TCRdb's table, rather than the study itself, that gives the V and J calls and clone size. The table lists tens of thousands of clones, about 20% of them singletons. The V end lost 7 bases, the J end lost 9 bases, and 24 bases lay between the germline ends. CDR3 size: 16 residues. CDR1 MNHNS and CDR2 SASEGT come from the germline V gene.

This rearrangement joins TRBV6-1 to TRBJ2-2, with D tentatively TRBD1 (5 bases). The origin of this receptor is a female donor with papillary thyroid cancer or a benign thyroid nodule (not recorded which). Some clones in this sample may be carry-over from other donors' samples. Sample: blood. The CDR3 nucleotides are TGTGCCAGCATTGCGCCGACAGTGGGGTTCGCCTGGGAGCTGTTTTTT. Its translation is CASIAPTVGFAWELFF.